Sequencing of this T cell receptor (beta chain) was carried out in a study of blood T cell repertoires in COVID-19. About the study: The United States, Italy and Spain supplied acute and convalescent COVID-19 samples. Sources were T cells, B-cell-depleted T cells, or PBMCs; the material itself was cDNA or gDNA.

The protocol was immunoSEQ multiplex PCR, while the TCRdb copy is restricted to in-frame clones and leaves out a portion. This table holds 80,000 or so clones, around 89% found once. The CDR3 spans 14 residues. Losses at the gene ends were 7 bases for V and 4 bases for J; bases not matched to a gene: 6. The V gene's germline CDR1 is ENHRY and CDR2 SYGVKD. The J gene is TRBJ2-2, the V gene TRBV10-3; 7 nucleotides line up with TRBD2. This receptor was taken from a human donor in a cohort sampled during active COVID-19. Sequencing was performed on peripheral blood. This CDR3 is CAIKGLTSTGELFF. CDR3 nucleotides: TGTGCCATCAAGGGACTAACTAGCACCGGGGAGCTGTTTTTT.